This TCR beta chain was profiled in a study of T cells in Graves' hyperthyroidism and ophthalmopathy. The investigators amplified TCR beta CDR3 regions from RNA transcripts. The study used the HTBI primer set for a first-round RT-PCR of the TCR CDR3. One entry per CDR3 protein, called by TCRdb with MiXCR from the multiplex PCR reads. Altogether roughly 700,000 distinct CDR3 sequences are present, under 45% being singletons, with the ten largest covering 31%. Trimming removed 7 bases from V and 0 bases from J, with 13 bases in between. CDR1 is SNHLY and CDR2 is FYNNEI in the germline V gene. This CDR3 is 15 amino acids long.

The sequencing input was blood. The origin of this receptor is a woman aged 40 to 50 with Graves' hyperthyroidism. The genes are TRBV2 and TRBJ1-3; D is uncertain. Written as DNA, the CDR3 is TGTGCCAGCACCCCAGGAGGGTTCTCTGGAAACACCATATATTTT. This encodes CASTPGGFSGNTIYF.